These 29 T cell receptor beta chains share one sample of origin, sequenced in a study of identical twins. TCRdb processed the 5' RACE reads anew with MiXCR; each CDR3 protein has one entry. The sample carries hundreds of thousands of distinct CDR3 sequences, around 15% recorded once. The sequenced material came from memory (CD45RO+) T cells sorted from blood. The source of these receptors is a woman aged 18-35 years in good health.

This clonotype has at least ten counts. V gene TRBV5-1 combines with J gene TRBJ2-7, with 11 bases lining up with TRBD2. The CDR3 extends over 17 amino acids. The germline V gene has CDR1 SGHRS and CDR2 YFSETQ. With 5 bases clipped from V and 0 bases from J, the junction kept 10 bases outside the gene matches. CDR3 region: CASSPTRTSGLSYEQYF. CDR3 bases: TGCGCCAGCAGTCCCACCCGGACTAGCGGGCTCTCCTACGAGCAGTACTTC.

There are a few counts of this clonotype. This rearrangement joins TRBV6-1 to TRBJ2-7; D remains ambiguous. The germline V gene encodes CDR1 MNHNS and CDR2 SASEGT. Trimming stripped 4 bases from V and 0 bases from J, with 7 bases between. The CDR3 is 13 residues long. CDR3 nucleotides: TGTGCCAGCAGTGTTGATTTCTCCTACGAGCAGTACTTC. It specifies CASSVDFSYEQYF.

This clonotype was seen only a few times. This chain uses TRBV18 with TRBJ2-7; 11 bases fit TRBD1. V shed 3 bases, J shed 2 bases, and the junction held 3 bases outside the gene matches. The CDR3 spans 15 residues. Germline-derived CDR1 and CDR2 are KGHSH and LQKENI. This CDR3 reads CASSPGTGGTYEQYF. For the CDR3, the DNA is TGTGCCAGCTCACCCGGGACAGGGGGTACCTACGAGCAGTACTTC.

The table lists this clonotype with a few counts. V usage is TRBV6-1 and J usage is TRBJ1-5; D is uncertain. CDR3 length equals 15 residues. Germline lookup yields CDR1 MNHNS and CDR2 SASEGT. V gave up 6 bases and J gave up 3 bases, with 15 bases separating them. CDR3 nucleotide sequence: TGTGCCAGCAGGAGGACCCCTCATAACAATCAGCCCCAGCATTTT. The encoded protein is CASRRTPHNNQPQHF.

The chain combines TRBV5-4 with TRBJ2-5; 7 bases fit TRBD1. The ends lost 4 bases at V and 4 bases at J; junction bases unmatched: 7. The CDR3 consists of 14 residues. Germline lookup yields CDR1 SGHNT and CDR2 YYREEE (reference sequence). This CDR3 reads CASSGTARRETQYF. CDR3 DNA sequence: TGTGCCAGCAGCGGGACAGCTAGACGAGAGACCCAGTACTTC.

The rearrangement links TRBV20-1 to TRBJ1-1, with TRBD1 matching over 8 bases. With V trimmed by 6 bases and J by 1 base, 7 bases remained unmatched. The CDR3 length is 14 residues. From germline, CDR1 is DFQATT and CDR2 SNEGSKA (reference sequence). As DNA, the CDR3 is TGCAGTGCCGGAAAGACAGGGGAGAACACTGAAGCTTTCTTT. It yields the protein CSAGKTGENTEAFF.

The chain uses TRBV7-2 and TRBJ2-3, with D uncertain. Trimming took off 5 bases at V and 11 bases at J, with 20 bases between the two ends. The CDR3 is 14 amino acids. Germline V gene data show CDR1 as SGHTA and CDR2 as FQGNSA. Here the CDR3 DNA reads TGTGCCAGCAGCAGGCGCGGCGACTTCCCCCTGCAGTATTTT. Amino acids: CASSRRGDFPLQYF.

The V and J genes are TRBV11-3 and TRBJ1-2, with no clear D. CDR3 size: 13 residues. V lost 0 bases to trimming and J lost 5 bases, with 7 bases between them. From germline, CDR1 is SGHNT and CDR2 YENEEA. CDR3 sequence (DNA): TGTGCCAGCAGCTTAGACTCCGGTTATGGCTACACCTTC. Its protein product is CASSLDSGYGYTF.

In this sample, this clonotype turned up many times. The V gene is TRBV20-1, the J gene TRBJ2-7; a weak D match, TRBD2 (5 bases). Germline CDR1 reads DFQATT; CDR2 reads SNEGSKA (reference sequence). There are 11 residues in the CDR3. V was shortened by 6 bases and J by 3 bases, with 9 bases between the two germline ends. In nucleotides, the CDR3 is TGCAGTGCGGGAGTTCACTACGAGCAGTACTTC. Residues: CSAGVHYEQYF.

V is TRBV9 and J is TRBJ1-1; no firm D call. The CDR3 contains 13 residues. The V and J ends lost 0 bases and 1 base respectively, with 4 bases between them. Germline V CDR1 and CDR2: SGDLS, YYNGEE. CDR3 bases: TGTGCCAGCAGCGTAGGCAGGAACACTGAAGCTTTCTTT. Translation: CASSVGRNTEAFF. Complete variable domain (other parts from reference TRBV9 and TRBJ1-1): DSGVTQTPKHLITATGQRVTLRCSPRSGDLSVYWYQQSLDQGLQFLIQYYNGEERAKGNILERFSAQQFPDLHSELNLSSLELGDSALYFCASSVGRNTEAFFGQGTRLTVV.

This clonotype was seen more than once but under ten times. The chain joins TRBV4-3 to TRBJ2-3, with a weak D call TRBD2 (5 bases). The CDR3 length is 15 residues. Trimming cost V 1 base and J 6 bases, with 14 bases left between them. Germline V gene sequence: CDR1 LGHNA, CDR2 YSLEER. CDR3 sequence: CASSQAITGWDTQYF. In nucleotides, the CDR3 is TGCGCCAGCAGCCAAGCTATAACGGGATGGGATACGCAGTATTTT.

This chain uses TRBV12-3 or TRBV12-4 with TRBJ1-2; 7 nucleotides align to TRBD1. V shed 5 bases and J 5 bases; nucleotides not matched to a gene: 8. The CDR3 sequence is 14 residues long. Here the CDR3 reads CASSLSDRVYGYTF. Here the CDR3 DNA reads TGTGCCAGCAGTCTGTCAGACAGGGTTTATGGCTACACCTTC.

This clonotype was seen more than once but under ten times. V gene TRBV12-3 or TRBV12-4 combines with J gene TRBJ1-1, with D uncertain. Trimming stripped 2 bases from V and 0 bases from J, with 7 bases between. There are 14 residues in the CDR3. CDR3 loop: CASSLYGVNTEAFF. The CDR3 DNA sequence: TGTGCCAGCAGTTTATACGGGGTGAACACTGAAGCTTTCTTT.

In this sample, this clonotype turned up a few times. The genes are TRBV29-1 and TRBJ2-7; TRBD2 might be the D (6 bases). CDR3 length: 12 residues. Germline CDR1 and CDR2: SQVTM and ANQGSEA. V was trimmed by 5 bases and J by 5 bases, leaving 13 bases between them. The CDR3 reads CSVHSGPHEQYF. CDR3 DNA: TGCAGCGTTCACAGCGGGCCCCACGAGCAGTACTTC.

The sample holds a few counts of this clonotype. The chain employs TRBV4-1 and TRBJ2-5, with D perhaps TRBD2 (6 bases). This CDR3 is 15 amino acids long. Between the trimmed V and J ends, which lost 4 bases and 5 bases, there was a span of 17 bases. Germline values: CDR1 MGHRA, CDR2 YSYEKL. As DNA, the CDR3 is TGCGCCAGCAGCCCCCCCGGGAGATTTGGGGAGACCCAGTACTTC. Translation: CASSPPGRFGETQYF.

Many counts were recorded for this clonotype. The chain joins TRBV20-1 to TRBJ2-5; the match to TRBD2 covers 14 bases. V dropped 5 bases and J dropped 4; count of bases not matched to a gene: 9. Per the germline V gene, CDR1 is DFQATT and CDR2 is SNEGSKA (reference sequence). This CDR3 is 16 amino acids long. CDR3 in DNA: TGCAGTGCTCAACCGGGACTAGCGGGAGAGGTAGAGACCCAGTACTTC. Translating it yields CSAQPGLAGEVETQYF.

This clonotype was observed a few times. V usage is TRBV12-3 or TRBV12-4 and J usage is TRBJ1-1; D gene unclear. This CDR3 spans 13 amino acids. The germline V and J ends were trimmed by 7 bases and 2 bases, with 11 bases remaining between them. CDR3 region: CASKRQANTEAFF. CDR3 bases: TGTGCCAGCAAACGGCAGGCCAACACTGAAGCTTTCTTT.

This clonotype has more than one count but fewer than ten. This sequence joins TRBV5-1 and TRBJ2-1; no reliable D call. This CDR3 has 15 amino acids. V shed 6 bases and J shed 5 bases, with 18 bases lying between them. Germline assignment: CDR1 SGHRS and CDR2 YFSETQ. The CDR3 DNA sequence: TGCGCCAGCACGTCGGTCACCGGGTCTAACAATGAGCAGTTCTTC. Translation: CASTSVTGSNNEQFF.

This clonotype has only a few counts. The chain carries TRBV18 and TRBJ2-7, with D tentatively TRBD1 (6 bases). V was cut by 3 bases and J by 4 bases, with 31 bases left in between. This CDR3 is 20 amino acids long. Germline V gene sequence: CDR1 KGHSH, CDR2 LQKENI. For the CDR3, the DNA is TGTGCCAGCTCACCTGGCTTCGAGACAGGAAGGGATACGGTACGATACGAGCAGTACTTC. The encoded protein is CASSPGFETGRDTVRYEQYF. The whole variable domain, filled in from reference TRBV18 and TRBJ2-7, reads NAGVMQNPRHLVRRRGQEARLRCSPMKGHSHVYWYRQLPEEGLKFMVYLQKENIIDESGMPKERFSAEFPKEGPSILRIQQVVRGDSAAYFCASSPGFETGRDTVRYEQYFGPGTRLTVT.

This clonotype was counted many times. The J gene is TRBJ2-3, the V gene TRBV7-9; 11 nucleotides match TRBD2. The CDR3 is 15 amino acids. V lost 3 bases and J lost 4; bases outside the gene matches: 3. Germline loops: CDR1 SEHNR, CDR2 FQNEAQ (reference sequence). The CDR3 sequence: CASSLTSGNPDTQYF. CDR3 in DNA: TGTGCCAGCAGCTTGACTAGCGGGAACCCAGATACGCAGTATTTT. Using reference TRBV7-9 and TRBJ2-3 for the parts outside the CDR3, the full variable domain is DTGVSQNPRHKITKRGQNVTFRCDPISEHNRLYWYRQTLGQGPEFLTYFQNEAQLEKSRLLSDRFSAERPKGSFSTLEIQRTEQGDSAMYLCASSLTSGNPDTQYFGPGTRLTVL.

The chain carries TRBV20-1 and TRBJ2-7; TRBD1 or TRBD2 may be the D gene (5 bases each). With 0 bases removed from V and 4 bases from J, the gap between germline ends came to 19 bases. This CDR3 comprises 16 residues. Germline-derived CDR1 and CDR2 are DFQATT and SNEGSKA (reference sequence). The CDR3: CSARDLGAVRSYEQYF. Here the CDR3 DNA reads TGCAGTGCTAGAGATCTCGGGGCAGTCCGTTCTTACGAGCAGTACTTC.

The table lists this clonotype with a few counts. The chain recombines TRBV10-2 with TRBJ1-1; 7 nucleotides agree with TRBD1. The J segment lost 0 bases and the V segment lost 5 bases, leaving 3 bases of the junction unmatched. CDR1 is WSHSY, CDR2 SAAADI, per germline. The CDR3 totals 14 residues. The CDR3 reads CASSTTGLNTEAFF. The CDR3, as DNA: TGCGCCAGCAGTACGACAGGGCTGAACACTGAAGCTTTCTTT.

In this sample, this clonotype turned up a few times. The V gene is TRBV29-1, the J gene TRBJ1-2, with D possibly being TRBD1 (5 bases). CDR3 length: 14 amino acids. The V and J ends lost 6 bases and 8 bases respectively, with 22 bases between them. The germline CDR1 and CDR2 sequences are SQVTM and ANQGSEA. CDR3 region: CSVSRTGTAGGYTF. The CDR3 nucleotides are TGCAGCGTCTCACGTACCGGGACTGCCGGCGGCTACACCTTC.

This clonotype was seen repeatedly, ten times or more. The chain is built from TRBV12-3 or TRBV12-4 and TRBJ2-7; TRBD1 matches 8 bases. The CDR3 is made up of 15 amino acids. V lost 6 bases to trimming and J lost 5 bases; unmatched junction nucleotides: 12. The DNA for the CDR3 is TGTGCCAGCAGACGGACAGGGTTGGGGTTGGACGAGCAGTACTTC. It encodes CASRRTGLGLDEQYF.

This clonotype occurred a few times. This chain connects TRBV3-1 to TRBJ2-7, with D unclear. This CDR3 region has 13 residues. Germline V lookup: CDR1 LGHDT, CDR2 YNNKEL (reference sequence). The V gene lost 1 base and the J gene lost 6 bases, with 10 bases spanning the gap. The CDR3 coding sequence is TGTGCCAGCAGCCAAGGGAGTATCGGCGAGCAGTACTTC. Protein: CASSQGSIGEQYF.

This clonotype has more than one count but fewer than ten. The genes are TRBV7-6 and TRBJ2-7, with D perhaps given as TRBD1 or TRBD2 (5 bases each). V was cut by 5 bases and J by 4 bases, with 21 bases left in between. The CDR3 is 16 amino acids. Looked up from germline, CDR1 is SGHVS and CDR2 is FNYEAQ. CDR3 region: CASSPVGAPLIYEQYF. In DNA form, the CDR3 reads TGTGCCAGCAGCCCAGTCGGGGCCCCACTAATTTACGAGCAGTACTTC.

The chain combines TRBV20-1 with TRBJ2-1; a possible D gene is TRBD2 (7 bases). Trimming removed 2 bases from V and 1 base from J, with 18 bases in between. This CDR3 is built from 17 residues. The germline CDR1 and CDR2 sequences are DFQATT and SNEGSKA (reference sequence). The CDR3 coding sequence is TGCAGTGCTAGAAATCCTCGCGGGGGCATATCCTACAATGAGCAGTTCTTC. The encoded protein is CSARNPRGGISYNEQFF.

Ten or more counts support this clonotype. The J gene is TRBJ2-2, the V gene TRBV6-2 or TRBV6-3, with D unclear. The CDR3 sequence is 12 residues long. Trimming stripped 5 bases from V and 5 bases from J, with 6 bases between. Germline V gives CDR1 MNHEY, CDR2 SVGEGT. CDR3 amino acids: CASSGRTGELFF. The CDR3 DNA sequence: TGTGCCAGCAGTGGACGGACCGGGGAGCTGTTTTTT.

This clonotype was recorded many times. This chain uses TRBV10-3 with TRBJ2-1, with D maybe TRBD2 (5 bases). Germline CDR1 is ENHRY and CDR2 is SYGVKD. V was cut by 3 bases and J by 8 bases, with 23 bases left in between. The CDR3 extends over 17 amino acids. The chain's CDR3 is CAISDPLAPLVMDEQFF. The CDR3 DNA sequence: TGTGCCATCAGTGACCCGCTTGCCCCACTAGTTATGGATGAGCAGTTCTTC.